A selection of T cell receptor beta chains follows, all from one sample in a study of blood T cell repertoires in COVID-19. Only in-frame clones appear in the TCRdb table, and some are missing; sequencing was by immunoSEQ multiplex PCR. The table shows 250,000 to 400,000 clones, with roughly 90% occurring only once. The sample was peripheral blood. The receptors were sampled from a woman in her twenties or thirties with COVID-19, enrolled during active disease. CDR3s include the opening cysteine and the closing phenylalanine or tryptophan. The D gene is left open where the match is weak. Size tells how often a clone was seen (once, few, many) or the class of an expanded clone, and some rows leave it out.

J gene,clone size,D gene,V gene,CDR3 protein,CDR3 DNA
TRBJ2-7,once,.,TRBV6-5,CASSYFSGSYEQYF,TGTGCCAGCAGTTATTTCTCGGGCTCCTACGAGCAGTACTTC
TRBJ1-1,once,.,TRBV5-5,CASSLSTGLNTEAFF,TGTGCCAGCAGCCTCTCGACAGGCCTGAACACTGAAGCTTTCTTT
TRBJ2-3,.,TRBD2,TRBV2,CASSRTSPTDTQYF,TGTGCCAGCAGCCGGACTAGCCCCACAGATACGCAGTATTTT
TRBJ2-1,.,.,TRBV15,CATSALAGNNEQFF,TGTGCCACCAGCGCTTTGGCAGGGAACAATGAGCAGTTCTTC
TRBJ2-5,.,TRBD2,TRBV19,CASSMIGGETQYF,TGTGCCAGTAGTATGATCGGGGGGGAGACCCAGTACTTC
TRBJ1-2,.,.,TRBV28,CASTLGAAGNYGYTF,TGTGCCAGCACTCTAGGGGCGGCAGGCAACTATGGCTACACCTTC
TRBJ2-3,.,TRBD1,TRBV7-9,CASSLGDRGGRTDTQYF,TGTGCCAGCAGCTTAGGGGACAGGGGAGGAAGGACAGATACGCAGTATTTT
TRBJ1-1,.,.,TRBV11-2,CASSPRRGTEAFF,TGTGCCAGCAGCCCCCGTCGGGGCACTGAAGCTTTCTTT
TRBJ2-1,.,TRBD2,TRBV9,CASSVASLAGGSNEQFF,TGTGCCAGCAGCGTAGCTTCTCTAGCGGGAGGGTCCAATGAGCAGTTCTTC
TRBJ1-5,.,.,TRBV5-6,CASSLGADQPQHF,TGTGCCAGCAGCTTGGGGGCCGATCAGCCCCAGCATTTT
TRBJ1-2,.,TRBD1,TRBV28,CASSFGDSVNGYTF,TGTGCCAGCAGTTTTGGGGACAGTGTTAATGGCTACACCTTC
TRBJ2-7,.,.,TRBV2,CASKAEAYRAKGGYEQYF,TGTGCCAGCAAAGCCGAAGCTTACAGGGCAAAGGGCGGCTACGAGCAGTACTTC
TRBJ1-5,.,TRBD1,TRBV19,CASSNQGDGQPQHF,TGTGCCAGTAGTAATCAGGGGGACGGGCAGCCCCAGCATTTT
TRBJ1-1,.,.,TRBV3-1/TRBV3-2,CASQASGQGLEAFF,TGTGCCAGCCAGGCCTCGGGGCAGGGACTTGAAGCTTTCTTT
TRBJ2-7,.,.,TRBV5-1,CASSLGPGPYEQYF,TGCGCCAGCAGCTTGGGACCGGGTCCCTACGAGCAGTACTTC
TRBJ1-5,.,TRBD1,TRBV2,CASSGNRGGNQPQHF,TGTGCCAGCAGTGGAAACAGGGGAGGAAATCAGCCCCAGCATTTT
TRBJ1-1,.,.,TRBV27,CASKVGGHEAFF,TGTGCCAGCAAGGTAGGCGGCCATGAAGCTTTCTTT
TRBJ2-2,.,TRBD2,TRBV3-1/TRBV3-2,CASSPRALAGNTGELFF,TGTGCCAGCAGCCCGAGAGCACTAGCGGGGAACACCGGGGAGCTGTTTTTT
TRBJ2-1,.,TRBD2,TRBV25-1,CASSFWGTSGSEQFF,TGTGCCAGCAGTTTCTGGGGGACTAGCGGGAGTGAGCAGTTCTTC
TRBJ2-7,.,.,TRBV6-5,CASSPDRFPYEQYF,TGTGCCAGCAGTCCGGACAGATTCCCCTACGAGCAGTACTTC
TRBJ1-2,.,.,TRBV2,CASSVAGTIGYTF,TGTGCCAGCAGTGTCGCCGGGACAATCGGCTACACCTTC
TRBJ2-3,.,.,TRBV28,CASSLIRDTQYF,TGTGCCAGCAGTTTAATACGGGATACGCAGTATTTT
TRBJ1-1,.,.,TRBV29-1,CSVGMVTGLNTEAFF,TGCAGCGTTGGTATGGTGACAGGTTTGAACACTGAAGCTTTCTTT
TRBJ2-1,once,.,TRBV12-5,CASASQPQRQPNEQFF,TGTGCTAGTGCCTCACAACCTCAGCGGCAGCCCAATGAGCAGTTCTTC
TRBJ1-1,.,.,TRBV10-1,CASSEGTRTEAFF,TGCGCCAGCAGTGAGGGTACAAGAACTGAAGCTTTCTTT
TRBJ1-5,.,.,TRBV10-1,CASSDRTVDYSNQPQHF,TGCGCCAGCAGTGATAGGACAGTCGATTATAGCAATCAGCCCCAGCATTTT
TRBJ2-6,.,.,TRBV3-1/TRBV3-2,CASSQDSRLGANVLTF,TGTGCCAGCAGCCAAGATTCGCGGCTTGGGGCCAACGTCCTGACTTTC
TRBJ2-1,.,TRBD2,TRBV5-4,CASSLVASGSDEQFF,TGTGCCAGCAGCTTGGTGGCTAGCGGGAGCGATGAGCAGTTCTTC
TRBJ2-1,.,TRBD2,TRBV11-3,CASSPAGGTYNEQFF,TGTGCCAGCAGCCCAGCGGGGGGGACCTACAATGAGCAGTTCTTC